These 30 T cell receptor beta chains were sequenced from one sample in a study of blood T cell repertoires in COVID-19. Measured with immunoSEQ multiplex PCR; TCRdb has only the in-frame clones, and not every one. Of about 300,000 clones in the sample, under 90% are singletons; the top ten hold about 9.4%. The sequencing input was PBMCs or T cells enriched from blood (not recorded which). The receptors were gathered from a young woman who had recovered from COVID-19.

The rearrangement joins TRBV7-9 to TRBJ1-5; 8 bases map to TRBD1. There are 15 residues in the CDR3. Looked up from germline, CDR1 is SEHNR and CDR2 is FQNEAQ (reference sequence). V lost 1 base and J lost 7; bases outside the gene matches: 6. In DNA form, the CDR3 reads TGTGCCAGCAGCTTAGAGGACACAGGGGGACAGCCCCAGCATTTT. Amino acid sequence: CASSLEDTGGQPQHF.

This clone has more than one count but fewer than ten. The chain links TRBV6-2 or TRBV6-3 to TRBJ1-5; TRBD1 agrees at 9 bases. The junction had 8 bases not matched to a gene; V was cut back by 0 bases and J by 2 bases. The germline gives CDR1 MNHEY, CDR2 SVGEGT. The CDR3 contains 18 residues. CDR3 DNA sequence: TGTGCCAGCAGTTACTCGTCCTACCGGACAGGGGGCAATCAGCCCCAGCATTTT. Translating gives CASSYSSYRTGGNQPQHF.

This rearrangement joins TRBV28 to TRBJ2-7; possible D gene TRBD2, 5 bases. Germline CDR1 is MDHEN and CDR2 is SYDVKM. Trimming removed 5 bases at V and 0 bases at J, with 14 bases between. The CDR3 extends over 15 amino acids. CDR3 sequence (DNA): TGTGCCAGCAGTGGACTTGCCTCCTACTCCTACGAGCAGTACTTC. This translates into CASSGLASYSYEQYF. Full variable domain (remainder filled in from reference TRBV28 and TRBJ2-7): DVKVTQSSRYLVKRTGEKVFLECVQDMDHENMFWYRQDPGLGLRLIYFSYDVKMKEKGDIPEGYSVSREKKERFSLILESASTNQTSMYLCASSGLASYSYEQYFGPGTRLTVT.

There are a few counts of this clone. The genes are TRBV3-1 (or the pseudogene TRBV3-2) and TRBJ2-7, with D possibly being TRBD1 (6 bases). The CDR3 sequence is 14 residues long. V was pared by 3 bases and J by 5 bases, with 14 bases between. Germline CDR1 is LGHDT and CDR2 is YNNKEL (reference sequence). This CDR3 is CASSQQQGFDEQYF. CDR3 sequence (DNA): TGTGCCAGCAGCCAGCAACAGGGCTTCGACGAGCAGTACTTC.

J is TRBJ1-2 and V is TRBV5-6, with D possibly TRBD1 on 6 matching bases. The length of the CDR3 is 13 residues. V shed 5 bases and J shed 12 bases, with 20 bases lying between them. Germline values: CDR1 SGHDT, CDR2 YYEEEE. The CDR3 DNA reads TGTGCCAGCAGGGTAAGGCAGGGGAGCATTCACACCTTC. It is translated as CASRVRQGSIHTF.

The chain links TRBV5-1 to TRBJ1-2; D is unclear. Germline CDR1 SGHRS, CDR2 YFSETQ. The CDR3 covers 13 residues. V was cut by 0 bases and J by 5 bases, with 8 bases left in between. The CDR3 reads CASSLGGSYGYTF. CDR3 DNA sequence: TGCGCCAGCAGCTTGGGAGGTAGTTATGGCTACACCTTC.

V is TRBV7-3 and J is TRBJ2-6; D is unresolved. Germline V gene data show CDR1 as SGHTA and CDR2 as FQGTGA. The CDR3 covers 15 residues. V lost 5 bases and J 0 bases, leaving 8 bases between the germline ends. CDR3 sequence reads: CASSPPSSGANVLTF. The CDR3 nucleotides are TGTGCCAGCAGCCCCCCGAGCTCTGGGGCCAACGTCCTGACTTTC.

The chain combines TRBV28 with TRBJ1-4, with D possibly being TRBD1 (5 bases). Trimming took 4 bases from V and 8 from J, leaving 14 bases between them. The CDR3 extends over 14 amino acids. Germline-derived CDR1 and CDR2 are MDHEN and SYDVKM. The CDR3 region has the DNA TGTGCCAGCAGTTACGGGACTCTGGAGGAAAAACTGTTTTTT. Translation gives CASSYGTLEEKLFF.

The chain employs TRBV15 and TRBJ2-6; TRBD1 aligns across 8 bases. The CDR3 contains 16 residues. The V gene's germline CDR1 is LNHNV and CDR2 YYDKDF (reference sequence). J was trimmed by 2 bases and V by 7 bases; bases with no gene match: 7. The CDR3 protein is CATTPATGAGANVLTF. In DNA form, the CDR3 reads TGTGCCACCACTCCAGCGACAGGGGCTGGGGCCAACGTCCTGACTTTC.

This sequence joins TRBV6-2 or TRBV6-3 and TRBJ2-7; TRBD2 matches 7 bases. This CDR3 has 14 amino acids. With V trimmed by 0 bases and J by 3 bases, 2 bases remained unmatched. From germline, CDR1 is MNHEY and CDR2 SVGEGT. The CDR3: CASSYSRTSYEQYF. DNA for the CDR3: TGTGCCAGCAGTTACTCAAGGACTAGCTACGAGCAGTACTTC.

The genes are TRBV9 and TRBJ1-2, with 8 positions matching TRBD1. CDR3 size: 14 residues. Looked up from germline, CDR1 is SGDLS and CDR2 is YYNGEE. J gave up 7 bases and V 3 bases, and 8 bases lay outside the gene matches. CDR3 DNA sequence: TGTGCCAGCAGCGCCTCGACAGGGGCCCTTGGCTACACCTTC. This sequence encodes CASSASTGALGYTF. The whole variable domain, remainder taken from reference TRBV9 and TRBJ1-2, is DSGVTQTPKHLITATGQRVTLRCSPRSGDLSVYWYQQSLDQGLQFLIQYYNGEERAKGNILERFSAQQFPDLHSELNLSSLELGDSALYFCASSASTGALGYTFGSGTRLTVV.

The table lists this clone with a few counts. This sequence joins TRBV29-1 and TRBJ1-1, with D perhaps matching TRBD1 (6 bases). V was pared by 5 bases and J by 3 bases, with 16 bases between. CDR1 is SQVTM, CDR2 ANQGSEA, per germline. This CDR3 has 14 amino acids. CDR3 residues: CSVRRGNEDTEAFF. CDR3 coding DNA: TGCAGCGTTCGAAGGGGGAACGAGGACACTGAAGCTTTCTTT.

This chain connects TRBV28 to TRBJ1-1; D not certain. There are 15 residues in the CDR3. The germline V gene has CDR1 MDHEN and CDR2 SYDVKM. Trimming shortened V by 5 bases and J by 2 bases, and 15 bases separated the two germline ends. Here the CDR3 reads CASSPNSGRNTEAFF. In DNA form, the CDR3 reads TGTGCCAGCAGTCCCAACAGTGGGAGAAACACTGAAGCTTTCTTT.

This clone was observed a handful of times. V usage is TRBV27 and J usage is TRBJ1-2; tentatively, D is TRBD1 (5 bases). V was pared by 2 bases and J by 6 bases, with 10 bases between. The germline V gene has CDR1 MNHEY and CDR2 SMNVEV (reference sequence). The CDR3 covers 13 residues. CDR3: CASSLPGFHGYTF. The DNA of the CDR3 is TGTGCCAGCAGTTTACCAGGGTTCCATGGCTACACCTTC.

The CDR3 nucleotides are TGCGCCAGCAGCTCGCAATCAGGGGCGAACACCGGGGAGCTGTTTTTT. Translated, it gives CASSSQSGANTGELFF. The chain joins TRBV5-1 to TRBJ2-2; the D gene is possibly TRBD1 (6 bases). CDR1 and CDR2 from the germline V gene are SGHRS and YFSETQ. Trimming cost V 3 bases and J 0 bases, with 12 bases left between them. This CDR3 spans 16 amino acids.

The V call is TRBV9, the J call TRBJ1-1; possible D gene TRBD1, 6 bases. CDR1 is SGDLS and CDR2 is YYNGEE in the germline V gene. With 4 bases removed from V and 7 bases from J, the gap between germline ends came to 14 bases. The CDR3 runs to 13 residues. The CDR3 sequence: CASSSPGTLEAFF. The CDR3 coding sequence is TGTGCCAGCAGCTCCCCTGGGACACTTGAAGCTTTCTTT.

The chain has TRBV3-1 (or the pseudogene TRBV3-2) and TRBJ1-1, with D possibly TRBD1 on 5 matching bases. This CDR3 contains 17 residues. V shed 3 bases and J shed 2 bases, with 19 bases lying between them. Germline CDR1 reads LGHDT; CDR2 reads YNNKEL (reference sequence). In DNA form, the CDR3 reads TGTGCCAGCAGCCAGTATGCGGGGGATTGGGAAAACACTGAAGCTTTCTTT. Protein: CASSQYAGDWENTEAFF.

Here the CDR3 reads CASRPPGLASDEQFF. In nucleotides, the CDR3 is TGTGCCAGTAGGCCACCGGGACTAGCTTCAGATGAGCAGTTCTTC. V and J are TRBV19 and TRBJ2-1; the match to TRBD2 covers 9 bases. J was trimmed by 8 bases and V by 6 bases; bases with no gene match: 11. CDR1 is LNHDA and CDR2 is SQIVND in the germline V gene (reference sequence). CDR3 length: 15 residues.

A few counts support this clone. V is TRBV10-1 and J is TRBJ2-2; D is unresolved. V shed 5 bases and J shed 4 bases, with 8 bases lying between them. Germline V gene sequence: CDR1 WNHNN, CDR2 SYGVQD (reference sequence). The CDR3 runs 13 residues. DNA of the CDR3: TGCGCCAGCAGTCCGGGTTTCACCGGGGAGCTGTTTTTT. Encoded protein: CASSPGFTGELFF.

This clone has just one count. V and J are TRBV11-1 and TRBJ2-5; D call uncertain. Trimming pared 1 base from V and 5 bases from J, leaving 8 bases between. The CDR3 has 13 amino acids. Per germline, CDR1 SGHAT and CDR2 FQDESV (reference sequence). The CDR3 reads CASSLDLTETQYF. CDR3 sequence (DNA): TGTGCCAGCAGCTTAGATCTAACGGAGACCCAGTACTTC. Drawing the rest from reference TRBV11-1 and TRBJ2-5, the complete variable domain is EAEVAQSPRYKITEKSQAVAFWCDPISGHATLYWYRQILGQGPELLVQFQDESVVDDSQLPKDRFSAERLKGVDSTLKIQPAELGDSAMYLCASSLDLTETQYFGPGTRLLVL.

V and J are TRBV7-8 and TRBJ2-2, with 9 bases that match TRBD2. CDR3 length equals 15 residues. J was trimmed by 2 bases and V by 3 bases; bases with no gene match: 1. Germline CDR1 is SGHVS and CDR2 is FQNEAQ. The CDR3 DNA sequence: TGTGCCAGCAGCTTGACTAGCGGTAACACCGGGGAGCTGTTTTTT. Translation: CASSLTSGNTGELFF. Together with reference TRBV7-8 and TRBJ2-2, the CDR3 gives the full variable domain: GAGVSQSPRYKVAKRGQDVALRCDPISGHVSLFWYQQALGQGPEFLTYFQNEAQLDKSGLPSDRFFAERPEGSVSTLKIQRTQQEDSAVYLCASSLTSGNTGELFFGEGSRLTVL.

The genes are TRBV7-9 and TRBJ2-6; D is undetermined. With 4 bases removed from V and 0 bases from J, the gap between germline ends came to 4 bases. The CDR3 has 14 amino acids. Germline-derived CDR1 and CDR2 are SEHNR and FQNEAQ (reference sequence). The CDR3 spells CASSSFSGANVLTF. The CDR3 DNA reads as TGTGCCAGCAGCTCCTTCTCTGGGGCCAACGTCCTGACTTTC.

The chain is built from TRBV12-3 or TRBV12-4 and TRBJ1-1, with TRBD1 as a possible D gene (6 bases). There are 13 residues in the CDR3. V lost 6 bases, J lost 4 bases, and 12 bases lay in between. As DNA, the CDR3 is TGTGCCAGCAGATTAACAGGGTCCACTGAAGCTTTCTTT. Protein sequence: CASRLTGSTEAFF.

The chain's CDR3 is CASSRDQPQHF. The DNA of the CDR3 is TGTGCCAGCAGCAGAGATCAGCCCCAGCATTTT. The chain links TRBV7-4 to TRBJ1-5; the D is unclear. V lost 5 bases and J 5 bases, leaving 4 bases between the germline ends. Germline V lookup: CDR1 SGHVT, CDR2 SQSDAQ. This CDR3 spans 11 amino acids.

The V gene is TRBV19, the J gene TRBJ1-2; unclear D gene. This CDR3 is 15 amino acids long. Germline CDR1 reads LNHDA; CDR2 reads SQIVND (reference sequence). V lost 3 bases to trimming and J lost 6 bases, with 17 bases between them. The CDR3 reads CASSIGTGAIHGYTF. The CDR3 DNA is TGTGCCAGTAGTATCGGCACCGGAGCCATACATGGCTACACCTTC.

The chain combines TRBV5-1 with TRBJ1-6; 8 nucleotides align to TRBD1. V was pared by 0 bases and J by 9 bases, with 5 bases of the junction left unmatched. The V gene's germline CDR1 is SGHRS and CDR2 YFSETQ. This CDR3 is 15 amino acids long. CDR3 sequence: CASSLGGTGRSPLHF. CDR3 bases: TGCGCCAGCAGCTTGGGTGGGACAGGCCGTTCACCCCTCCACTTT.

V and J are TRBV2 and TRBJ2-3, with D perhaps TRBD2 (6 bases). The CDR3 has 12 residues. Germline CDR1 is SNHLY and CDR2 is FYNNEI. V dropped 2 bases and J dropped 11 bases, with 11 bases sitting between them. The CDR3 DNA follows: TGTGCCAGCAGTGAACTAGCGTTATTGCAGTATTTT. Its translation: CASSELALLQYF.

The chain combines TRBV27 with TRBJ2-2, with a possible D match to TRBD2 (5 bases). In germline, CDR1 is MNHEY, CDR2 SMNVEV (reference sequence). The CDR3 loop spans 16 amino acids. With 6 bases removed from V and 2 bases from J, the gap between germline ends came to 16 bases. The CDR3 DNA reads TGTGCCAGCAGCCCCCCCGGGGATGCAAACACCGGGGAGCTGTTTTTT. Amino acid sequence: CASSPPGDANTGELFF.

The chain is built from TRBV18 and TRBJ2-1, with 9 bases lining up with TRBD2. The CDR3 is 17 amino acids. Germline V CDR1 and CDR2: KGHSH, LQKENI. V lost 2 bases, J lost 3 bases, and 8 bases stayed unmatched. The DNA for the CDR3 is TGTGCCAGCTCACCAGTTCTAACTAGCGGGTTCTACAATGAGCAGTTCTTC. This encodes CASSPVLTSGFYNEQFF.

The rearrangement uses TRBV5-1 and TRBJ1-4, with 9 bases identical to TRBD1. The length of the CDR3 is 16 residues. After removal of 2 bases from V and 4 bases from J, the junction contained 6 bases not matched to a gene. Germline V gene sequence: CDR1 SGHRS, CDR2 YFSETQ. CDR3 in amino acids: CASSFGQGSFNEKLFF. CDR3 bases: TGCGCCAGCAGCTTCGGACAGGGGTCGTTTAATGAAAAACTGTTTTTT.